This record looks at one TCR beta chain sequence and its context. Its antigen remains unknown. This sample is drawn from a study of cytomegalovirus exposure and HLA in healthy donors. Vbeta (60) and Jbeta (13) primers were used in the PCR. Sequencing used immunoSEQ multiplex PCR; TCRdb keeps in-frame clones, though not all of them. The sample yields tens of thousands of clones, about two thirds seen once. Samples came from healthy bone marrow donors. The study sampled nominally healthy donors, though unrecorded immune exposures were likely. The study, taken as a whole, reports: In an earlier analysis, most TCR beta V segments were productive about 87% or about 30% of the time. There were 164 TCR beta chains listed as cytomegalovirus-associated.

Deletions cut 4 bases from V and 5 bases from J, with 8 bases between. There are 12 residues in the CDR3. The germline V gene has CDR1 MDHEN and CDR2 SYDVKM. The chain uses TRBV28 and TRBJ1-2; D remains unclear. Sequencing was done on a sample of PBMCs. The receptor was derived from a man aged 45 to 65 in good health and CMV-seronegative. CDR3 DNA: TGTGCCAGCAGTTCCCAGACATATGGCTACACCTTC. It yields the protein CASSSQTYGYTF.